The present TCR beta chain was sequenced within a study of T-cell memory formation after mild COVID-19. Across the study: Across donors, TCR clusters were largely donor specific.

Study-wide results and caveats: Chiefly within CM and EM were the contracting CD4+ clones; CD8+ ones were within EMRA. Clones shrinking between day 15 and 85 showed a balanced CD4/CD8 split, and those that grew later tilted toward CD4+. Pre-infection memory held some responding clones, suggesting pre-existing cross-reactive T cells responded.

One entry per CDR3 protein, called by TCRdb with MiXCR from the 5' RACE reads. The sample lists fewer than 450,000 distinct CDR3 sequences; approximately 25% were seen once. A note on this clonotype: Its target is unknown.

The length of the CDR3 is 14 residues. The germline V gene has CDR1 SGHRS and CDR2 YFSETQ. The J segment lost 3 bases and the V segment lost 5 bases, leaving 2 bases of the junction unmatched. The source material was PBMCs or a T cell subset sorted from them (not recorded which). The clonotype originates from an adult woman who had mild COVID-19 (a few samples of this study predate the infection). Cell type and time point are not known. The chain is built from TRBV5-1 and TRBJ2-2; 9 bases line up with TRBD1. The CDR3 nucleotides read TGCGCCAGCAGTAGGACAGGGGACACCGGGGAGCTGTTTTTT. It codes for CASSRTGDTGELFF.